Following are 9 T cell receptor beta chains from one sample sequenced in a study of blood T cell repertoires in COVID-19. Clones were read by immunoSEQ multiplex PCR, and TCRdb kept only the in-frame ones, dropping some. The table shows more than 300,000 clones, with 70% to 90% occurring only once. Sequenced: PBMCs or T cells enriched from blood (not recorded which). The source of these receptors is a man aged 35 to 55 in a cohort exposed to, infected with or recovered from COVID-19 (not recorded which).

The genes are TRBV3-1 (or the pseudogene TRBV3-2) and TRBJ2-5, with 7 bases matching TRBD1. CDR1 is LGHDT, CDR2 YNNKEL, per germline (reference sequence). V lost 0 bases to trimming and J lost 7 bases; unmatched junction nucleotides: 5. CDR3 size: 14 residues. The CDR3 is CASSQEQGKGTQYF. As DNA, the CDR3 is TGTGCCAGCAGCCAAGAACAGGGGAAGGGGACCCAGTACTTC.

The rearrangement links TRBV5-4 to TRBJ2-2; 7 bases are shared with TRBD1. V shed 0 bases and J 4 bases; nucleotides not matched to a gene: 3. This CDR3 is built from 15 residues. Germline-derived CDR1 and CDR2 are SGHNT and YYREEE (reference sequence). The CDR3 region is CASSLGQGVTGELFF. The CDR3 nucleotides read TGTGCCAGCAGCTTGGGCCAGGGGGTCACCGGGGAGCTGTTTTTT. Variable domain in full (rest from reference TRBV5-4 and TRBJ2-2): ETGVTQSPTHLIKTRGQQVTLRCSSQSGHNTVSWYQQALGQGPQFIFQYYREEENGRGNFPPRFSGLQFPNYSSELNVNALELDDSALYLCASSLGQGVTGELFFGEGSRLTVL.

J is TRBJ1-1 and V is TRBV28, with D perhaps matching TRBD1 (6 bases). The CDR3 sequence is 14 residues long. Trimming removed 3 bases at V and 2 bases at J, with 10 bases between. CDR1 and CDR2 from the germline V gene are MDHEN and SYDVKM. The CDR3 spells CASSFQDRNTEAFF. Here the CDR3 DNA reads TGTGCCAGCAGTTTCCAGGACAGAAACACTGAAGCTTTCTTT.

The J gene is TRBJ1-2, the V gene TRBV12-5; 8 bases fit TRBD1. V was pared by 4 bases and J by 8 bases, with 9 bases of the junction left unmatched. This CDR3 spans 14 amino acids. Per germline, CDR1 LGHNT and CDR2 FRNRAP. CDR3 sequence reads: CASGWAGGAAGYTF. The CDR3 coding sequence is TGTGCTAGTGGTTGGGCAGGGGGCGCGGCGGGCTACACCTTC.

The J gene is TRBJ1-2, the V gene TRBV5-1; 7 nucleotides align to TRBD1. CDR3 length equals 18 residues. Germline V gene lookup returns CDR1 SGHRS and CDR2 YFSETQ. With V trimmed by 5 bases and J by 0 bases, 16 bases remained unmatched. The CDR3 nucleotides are TGCGCCAGCAGGCGGACACAGGGGTCGTCAACCTCTAACTATGGCTACACCTTC. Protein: CASRRTQGSSTSNYGYTF.

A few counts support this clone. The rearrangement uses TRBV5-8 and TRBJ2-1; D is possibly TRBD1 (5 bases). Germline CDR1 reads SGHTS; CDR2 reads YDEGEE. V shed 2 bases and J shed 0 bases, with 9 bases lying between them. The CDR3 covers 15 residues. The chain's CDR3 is CASSLGVSSYNEQFF. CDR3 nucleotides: TGTGCCAGCAGCTTAGGGGTAAGCTCCTACAATGAGCAGTTCTTC.

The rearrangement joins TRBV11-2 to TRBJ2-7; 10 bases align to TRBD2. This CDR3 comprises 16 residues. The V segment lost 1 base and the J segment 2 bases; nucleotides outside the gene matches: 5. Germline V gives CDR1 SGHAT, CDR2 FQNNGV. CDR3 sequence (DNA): TGTGCCAGCAGCTTAGGAGGGACTAGCGTGGCCTACGAGCAGTACTTC. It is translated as CASSLGGTSVAYEQYF.

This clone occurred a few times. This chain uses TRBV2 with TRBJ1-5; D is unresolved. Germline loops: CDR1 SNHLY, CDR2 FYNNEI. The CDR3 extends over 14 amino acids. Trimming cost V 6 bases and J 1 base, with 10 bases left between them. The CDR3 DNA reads TGTGCCAGCAGGAGGGAGATAAGCAATCAGCCCCAGCATTTT. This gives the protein CASRREISNQPQHF.

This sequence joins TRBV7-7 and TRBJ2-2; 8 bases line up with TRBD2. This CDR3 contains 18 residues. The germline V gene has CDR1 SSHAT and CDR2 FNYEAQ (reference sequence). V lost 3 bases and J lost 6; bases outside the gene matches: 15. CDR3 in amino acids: CASSFEPGRALRAGELFF. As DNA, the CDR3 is TGTGCCAGCAGCTTTGAACCCGGGAGGGCCTTGCGGGCCGGGGAGCTGTTTTTT.